Below, one T cell receptor beta chain is given with its context. This entry is derived from a study of T cells in tuberculosis. Across the study: This South African cohort compared adolescents with or without latent tuberculosis against adults with active tuberculosis.

Repertoires were generated with immunoSEQ multiplex PCR, while TCRdb's copy carries only in-frame clones and drops some. The repertoire holds some 34,000 clones, with over 90% as singletons. Latent tuberculosis screening used tuberculin skin test and IGRA at entry. Unsorted cryopreserved PBMC were sequenced, averaging around 100,000 T cells per clinical donor. Material: PBMCs. This receptor was taken from a donor aged 10-30 years with latent tuberculosis or without tuberculosis infection.

The CDR3 DNA reads TGTGCCAGCAGCTTAAGCCGGGAGCAGTTCTTC. This encodes CASSLSREQFF. The J gene is TRBJ2-1, the V gene TRBV5-6; D unclear. The germline CDR1 and CDR2 sequences are SGHDT and YYEEEE. The ends were cut back, 2 bases at V and 10 bases at J, with 7 bases in the middle. This CDR3 contains 11 residues.